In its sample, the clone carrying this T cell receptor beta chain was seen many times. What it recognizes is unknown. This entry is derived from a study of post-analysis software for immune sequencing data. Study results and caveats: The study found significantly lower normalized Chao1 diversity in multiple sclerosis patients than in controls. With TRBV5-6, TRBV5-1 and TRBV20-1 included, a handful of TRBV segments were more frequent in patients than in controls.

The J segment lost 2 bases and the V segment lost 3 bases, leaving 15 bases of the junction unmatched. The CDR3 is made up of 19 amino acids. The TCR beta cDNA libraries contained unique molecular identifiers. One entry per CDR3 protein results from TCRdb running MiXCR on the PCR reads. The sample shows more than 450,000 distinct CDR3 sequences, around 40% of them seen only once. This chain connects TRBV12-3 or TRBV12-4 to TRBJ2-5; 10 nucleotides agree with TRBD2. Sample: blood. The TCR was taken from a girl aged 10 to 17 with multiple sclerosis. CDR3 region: CASSFRRSGRWGFQETQYF. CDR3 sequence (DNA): TGTGCCAGCAGTTTTAGGCGTAGCGGGAGGTGGGGTTTTCAAGAGACCCAGTACTTC.